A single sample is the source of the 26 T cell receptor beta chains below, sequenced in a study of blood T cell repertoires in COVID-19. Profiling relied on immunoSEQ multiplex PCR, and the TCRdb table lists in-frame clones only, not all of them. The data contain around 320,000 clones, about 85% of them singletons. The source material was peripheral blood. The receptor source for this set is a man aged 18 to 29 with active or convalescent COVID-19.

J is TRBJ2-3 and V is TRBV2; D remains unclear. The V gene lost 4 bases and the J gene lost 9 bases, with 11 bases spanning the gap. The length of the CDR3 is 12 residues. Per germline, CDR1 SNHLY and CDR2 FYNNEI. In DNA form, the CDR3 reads TGTGCCAGCAGTGTTTACGGTGAAACGCAGTATTTT. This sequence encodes CASSVYGETQYF.

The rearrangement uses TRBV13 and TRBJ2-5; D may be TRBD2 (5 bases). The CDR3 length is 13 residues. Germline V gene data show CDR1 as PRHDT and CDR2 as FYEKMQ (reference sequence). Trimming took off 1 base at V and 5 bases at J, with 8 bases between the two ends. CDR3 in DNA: TGTGCCAGCAGCTTAGAAAGAGGGGAGACCCAGTACTTC. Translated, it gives CASSLERGETQYF.

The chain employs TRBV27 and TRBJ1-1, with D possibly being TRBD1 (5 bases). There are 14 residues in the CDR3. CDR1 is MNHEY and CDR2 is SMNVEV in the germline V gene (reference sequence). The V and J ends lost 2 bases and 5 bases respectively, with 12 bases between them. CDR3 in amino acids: CASSLKGSGTEAFF. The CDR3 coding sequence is TGTGCCAGCAGTTTAAAGGGGAGCGGGACTGAAGCTTTCTTT.

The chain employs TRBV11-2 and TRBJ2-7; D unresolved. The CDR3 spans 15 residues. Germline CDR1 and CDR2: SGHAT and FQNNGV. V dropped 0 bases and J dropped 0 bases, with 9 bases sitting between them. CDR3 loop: CASSLDLELSYEQYF. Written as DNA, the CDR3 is TGTGCCAGCAGCTTAGATCTTGAACTCTCCTACGAGCAGTACTTC.

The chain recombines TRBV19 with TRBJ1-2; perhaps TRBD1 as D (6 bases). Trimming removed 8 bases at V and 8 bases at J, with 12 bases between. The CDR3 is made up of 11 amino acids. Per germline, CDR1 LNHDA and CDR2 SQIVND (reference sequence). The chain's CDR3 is CASDNRDGYTF. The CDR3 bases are TGTGCCAGTGATAACAGGGACGGCTACACCTTC. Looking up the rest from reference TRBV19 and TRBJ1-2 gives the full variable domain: DGGITQSPKYLFRKEGQNVTLSCEQNLNHDAMYWYRQDPGQGLRLIYYSQIVNDFQKGDIAEGYSVSREKKESFPLTVTSAQKNPTAFYLCASDNRDGYTFGSGTRLTVV.

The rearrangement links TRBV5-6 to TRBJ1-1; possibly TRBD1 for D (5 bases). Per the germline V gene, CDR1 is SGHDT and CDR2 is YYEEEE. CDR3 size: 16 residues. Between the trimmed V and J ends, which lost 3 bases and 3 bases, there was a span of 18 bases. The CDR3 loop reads CASSWTPQTAHTEAFF. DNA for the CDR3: TGTGCCAGCAGCTGGACCCCTCAGACAGCGCACACTGAAGCTTTCTTT.

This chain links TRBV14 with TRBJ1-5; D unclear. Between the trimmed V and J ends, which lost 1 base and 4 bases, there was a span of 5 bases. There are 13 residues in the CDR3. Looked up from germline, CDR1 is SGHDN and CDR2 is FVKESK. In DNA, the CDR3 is TGTGCCAGCAGCCAAGGGCAGAATCAGCCCCAGCATTTT. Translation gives CASSQGQNQPQHF.

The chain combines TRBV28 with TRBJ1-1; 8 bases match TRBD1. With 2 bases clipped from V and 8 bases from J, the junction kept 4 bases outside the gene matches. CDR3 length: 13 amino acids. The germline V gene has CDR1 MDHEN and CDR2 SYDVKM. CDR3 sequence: CASSLPGTGEAFF. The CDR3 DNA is TGTGCCAGCAGTTTACCAGGGACAGGAGAAGCTTTCTTT.

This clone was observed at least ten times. The CDR3 DNA sequence: TGTGCCAGCAGTTACGGCGGGGGGTCTGGGGCCAACGTCCTGACTTTC. This sequence encodes CASSYGGGSGANVLTF. This rearrangement joins TRBV6-5 to TRBJ2-6, with 8 bases aligning to TRBD2. This CDR3 spans 16 amino acids. Germline assignment: CDR1 MNHEY and CDR2 SVGAGI. J lost 1 base, V lost 2 bases, and 1 base had no gene match.

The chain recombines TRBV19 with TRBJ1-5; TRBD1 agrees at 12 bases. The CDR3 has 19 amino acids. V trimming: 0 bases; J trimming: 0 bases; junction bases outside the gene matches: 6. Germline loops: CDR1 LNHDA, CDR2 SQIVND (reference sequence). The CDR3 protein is CASSIDWGQGANSNQPQHF. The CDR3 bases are TGTGCCAGTAGTATAGATTGGGGACAGGGGGCCAATAGCAATCAGCCCCAGCATTTT.

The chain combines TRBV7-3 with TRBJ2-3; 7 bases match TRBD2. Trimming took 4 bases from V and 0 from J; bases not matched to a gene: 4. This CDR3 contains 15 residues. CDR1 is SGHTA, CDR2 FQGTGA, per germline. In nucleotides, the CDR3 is TGTGCCAGCAGCTGGGGGACTACTAGCACAGATACGCAGTATTTT. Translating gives CASSWGTTSTDTQYF.

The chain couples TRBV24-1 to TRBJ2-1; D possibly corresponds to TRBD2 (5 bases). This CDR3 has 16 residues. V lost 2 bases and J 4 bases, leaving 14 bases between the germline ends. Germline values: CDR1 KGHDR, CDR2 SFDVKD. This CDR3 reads CATSDSWESVYNEQFF. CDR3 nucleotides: TGTGCCACCAGTGATTCTTGGGAGTCGGTTTACAATGAGCAGTTCTTC.

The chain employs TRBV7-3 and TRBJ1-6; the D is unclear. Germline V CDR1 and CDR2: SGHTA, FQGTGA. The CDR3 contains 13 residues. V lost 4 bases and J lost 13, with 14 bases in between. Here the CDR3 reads CASSSSLISPLHF. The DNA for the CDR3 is TGTGCCAGCAGCTCATCCCTAATCTCGCCCCTCCACTTT.

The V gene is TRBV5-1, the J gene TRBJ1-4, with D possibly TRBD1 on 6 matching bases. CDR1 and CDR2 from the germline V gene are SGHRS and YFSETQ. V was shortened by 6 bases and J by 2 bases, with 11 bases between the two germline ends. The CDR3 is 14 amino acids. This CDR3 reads CASTTDSTNEKLFF. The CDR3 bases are TGCGCCAGCACCACGGACAGTACTAATGAAAAACTGTTTTTT.

CDR3 DNA: TGCGCCAGCAGCCCGACTAGCGGGAGTTTAATAGATACGCAGTATTTT. It specifies CASSPTSGSLIDTQYF. The chain recombines TRBV5-1 with TRBJ2-3, with 12 bases aligning to TRBD2. Germline values: CDR1 SGHRS, CDR2 YFSETQ. V trimming: 4 bases; J trimming: 5 bases; junction bases outside the gene matches: 8. This CDR3 spans 16 amino acids.

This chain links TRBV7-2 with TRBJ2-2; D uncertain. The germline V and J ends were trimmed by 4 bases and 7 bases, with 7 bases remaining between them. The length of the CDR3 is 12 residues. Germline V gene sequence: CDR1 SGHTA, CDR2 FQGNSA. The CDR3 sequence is CASSSYGGELFF. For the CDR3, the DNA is TGTGCCAGCAGCTCCTACGGCGGGGAGCTGTTTTTT. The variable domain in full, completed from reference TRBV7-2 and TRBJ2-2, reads GAGVSQSPSNKVTEKGKDVELRCDPISGHTALYWYRQSLGQGLEFLIYFQGNSAPDKSGLPSDRFSAERTGGSVSTLTIQRTQQEDSAVYLCASSSYGGELFFGEGSRLTVL.

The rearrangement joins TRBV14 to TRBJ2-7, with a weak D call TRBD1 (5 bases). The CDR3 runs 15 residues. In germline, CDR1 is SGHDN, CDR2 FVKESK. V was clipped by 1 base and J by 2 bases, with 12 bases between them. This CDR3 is CASSQGQPDTYEQYF. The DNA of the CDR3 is TGTGCCAGCAGCCAAGGACAGCCAGATACCTACGAGCAGTACTTC.

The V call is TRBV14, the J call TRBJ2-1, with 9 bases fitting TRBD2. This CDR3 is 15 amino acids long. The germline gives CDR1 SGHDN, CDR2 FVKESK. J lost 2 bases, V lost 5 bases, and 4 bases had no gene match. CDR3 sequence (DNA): TGTGCCAGCAGCAGACTAGCGGATCCCTACAATGAGCAGTTCTTC. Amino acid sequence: CASSRLADPYNEQFF.

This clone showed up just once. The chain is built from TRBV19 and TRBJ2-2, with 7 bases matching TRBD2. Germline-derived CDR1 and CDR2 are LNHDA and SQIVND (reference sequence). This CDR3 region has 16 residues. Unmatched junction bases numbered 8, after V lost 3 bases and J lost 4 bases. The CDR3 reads CASSMASGSFTGELFF. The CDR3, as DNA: TGTGCCAGTAGTATGGCTAGCGGCTCTTTCACCGGGGAGCTGTTTTTT.

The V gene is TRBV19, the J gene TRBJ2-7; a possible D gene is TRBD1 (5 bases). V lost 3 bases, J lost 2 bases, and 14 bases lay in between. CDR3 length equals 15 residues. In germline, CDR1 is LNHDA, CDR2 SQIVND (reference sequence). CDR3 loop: CASSISSQGAYEQYF. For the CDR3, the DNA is TGTGCCAGTAGTATCTCCTCTCAGGGCGCCTACGAGCAGTACTTC.

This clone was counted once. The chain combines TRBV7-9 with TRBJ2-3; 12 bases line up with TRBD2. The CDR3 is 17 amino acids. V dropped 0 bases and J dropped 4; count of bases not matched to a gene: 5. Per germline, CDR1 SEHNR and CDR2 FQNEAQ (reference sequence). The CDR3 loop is CASSLAPGLAGPDTQYF. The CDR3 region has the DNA TGTGCCAGCAGCTTAGCCCCAGGACTAGCGGGGCCAGATACGCAGTATTTT.

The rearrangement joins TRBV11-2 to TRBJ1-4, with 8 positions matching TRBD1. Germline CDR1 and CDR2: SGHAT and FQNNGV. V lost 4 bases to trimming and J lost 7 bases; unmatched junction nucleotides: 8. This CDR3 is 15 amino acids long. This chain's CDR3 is CASSSTAGGLEKLFF. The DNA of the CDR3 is TGTGCCAGCAGCTCTACTGCAGGGGGCCTTGAAAAACTGTTTTTT.

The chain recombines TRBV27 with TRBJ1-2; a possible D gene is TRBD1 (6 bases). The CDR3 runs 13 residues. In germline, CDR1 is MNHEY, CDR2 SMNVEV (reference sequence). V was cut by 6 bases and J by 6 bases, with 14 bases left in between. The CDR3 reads CASSLIRGNGYTF. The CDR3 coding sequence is TGTGCCAGCAGCCTCATCAGGGGCAATGGCTACACCTTC.

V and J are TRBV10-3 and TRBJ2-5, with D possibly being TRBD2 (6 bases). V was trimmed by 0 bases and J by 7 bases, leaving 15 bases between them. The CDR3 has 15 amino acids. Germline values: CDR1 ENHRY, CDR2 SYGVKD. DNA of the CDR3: TGTGCCATCAGTGAGTCGACCGGGACTTCGGGGACCCAGTACTTC. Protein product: CAISESTGTSGTQYF.

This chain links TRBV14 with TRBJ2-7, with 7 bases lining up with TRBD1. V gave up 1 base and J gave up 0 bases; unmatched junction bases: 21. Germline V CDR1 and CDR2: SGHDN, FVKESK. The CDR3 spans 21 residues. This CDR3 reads CASSQGCRLVWSGQDSYEQYF. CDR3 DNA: TGTGCCAGCAGCCAAGGGTGTAGGCTGGTCTGGTCCGGACAGGACTCCTACGAGCAGTACTTC. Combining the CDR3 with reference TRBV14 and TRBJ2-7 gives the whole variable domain EAGVTQFPSHSVIEKGQTVTLRCDPISGHDNLYWYRRVMGKEIKFLLHFVKESKQDESGMPNNRFLAERTGGTYSTLKVQPAELEDSGVYFCASSQGCRLVWSGQDSYEQYFGPGTRLTVT.

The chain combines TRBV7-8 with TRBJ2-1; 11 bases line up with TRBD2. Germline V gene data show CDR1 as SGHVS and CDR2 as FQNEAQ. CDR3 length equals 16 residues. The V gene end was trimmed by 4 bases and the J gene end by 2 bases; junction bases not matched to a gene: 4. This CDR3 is CASSSGLAGTYNEQFF. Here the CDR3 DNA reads TGTGCCAGCAGCTCAGGACTAGCGGGTACCTACAATGAGCAGTTCTTC. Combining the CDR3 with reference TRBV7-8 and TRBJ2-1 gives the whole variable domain GAGVSQSPRYKVAKRGQDVALRCDPISGHVSLFWYQQALGQGPEFLTYFQNEAQLDKSGLPSDRFFAERPEGSVSTLKIQRTQQEDSAVYLCASSSGLAGTYNEQFFGPGTRLTVL.